This T cell receptor (beta chain) is from a study of blood T cell repertoires in COVID-19. Study in general: Samples came from the United States, Italy and Spain, spanning acute and convalescent COVID-19. The analysed material was cDNA or gDNA that came from T cells, B-cell-depleted T cells, or PBMCs.

This clone was seen once. Some clones are missing from TCRdb's copy, which holds only in-frame ones; the method was immunoSEQ multiplex PCR. The sample has roughly 290,000 clones; around 87% are singletons. The germline V gene encodes CDR1 KGHDR and CDR2 SFDVKD. This CDR3 is built from 17 residues. V shed 2 bases, J shed 4 bases, and the junction held 6 bases outside the gene matches. The TCR comes from a woman in her 30s who had recovered from COVID-19. The V call is TRBV24-1, the J call TRBJ2-3, with 12 positions matching TRBD2. The sample comprised peripheral blood. The chain's CDR3 is CATSDSSTSGGSDTQYF. CDR3 sequence (DNA): TGTGCCACCAGTGATTCCTCGACTAGCGGGGGTTCAGATACGCAGTATTTT.